The 30 T cell receptor beta chains below were found in one sample sequenced in a study of T cell changes during pregnancy in multiple sclerosis. Profiling relied on immunoSEQ multiplex PCR, and the TCRdb table lists in-frame clones only, not all of them. The data hold more than 45,000 clones, with around 92% observed a single time. This material consisted of CD4+ T cells from peripheral blood mononuclear cells, taken in the second trimester of pregnancy. These receptors came from a female donor in good health, enrolled as a control in a pregnancy study.

CDR3 protein: CASSYVAGIMETQYF. For the CDR3, the DNA is TGTGCCAGCTCGTACGTAGCGGGTATTATGGAGACCCAGTACTTC. This chain links TRBV18 with TRBJ2-5; 7 nucleotides match TRBD2. CDR1 is KGHSH, CDR2 LQKENI, per germline. Trimming took 6 bases from V and 5 from J; bases not matched to a gene: 12. The CDR3 covers 15 residues.

V gene TRBV19 combines with J gene TRBJ2-1; 12 positions match TRBD2. CDR3 size: 16 residues. Germline V CDR1 and CDR2: LNHDA, SQIVND (reference sequence). V trimming: 7 bases; J trimming: 9 bases; junction bases outside the gene matches: 13. The CDR3 bases are TGTGCCAGTACCCCCGAGACTAGCGGGGGTGGCATTGAGCAGTTCTTC. Protein sequence: CASTPETSGGGIEQFF.

V usage is TRBV10-3 and J usage is TRBJ2-3; a weak D match, TRBD2 (6 bases). Trimming left V 11 bases short and J 4 bases short, with 19 bases between. The CDR3 is 14 amino acids. Germline V lookup: CDR1 ENHRY, CDR2 SYGVKD. CDR3: CAARDQLIADTQYF. The CDR3 DNA follows: TGTGCCGCGCGGGACCAGCTGATTGCAGATACGCAGTATTTT.

V usage is TRBV28 and J usage is TRBJ1-2, with D perhaps TRBD1 (5 bases). The CDR3 covers 14 residues. V gave up 7 bases and J gave up 2 bases, with 14 bases separating them. Germline CDR1 MDHEN, CDR2 SYDVKM. Here the CDR3 DNA reads TGTGCCAGCACTGAACATGGGGGGAACTATGGCTACACCTTC. Protein product: CASTEHGGNYGYTF.

This clone has just one count. V usage is TRBV5-5 and J usage is TRBJ2-1, with 7 bases fitting TRBD2. Germline V gene data show CDR1 as SGHKS and CDR2 as YYEKEE (reference sequence). V shed 4 bases, J shed 1 base, and the junction held 5 bases outside the gene matches. The CDR3 runs 15 residues. CDR3 DNA sequence: TGTGCCAGCAGCCCATGGGAGGGTTCCTACAATGAGCAGTTCTTC. Amino acid sequence: CASSPWEGSYNEQFF. The full variable domain, rest sourced from reference TRBV5-5 and TRBJ2-1, is DAGVTQSPTHLIKTRGQQVTLRCSPISGHKSVSWYQQVLGQGPQFIFQYYEKEERGRGNFPDRFSARQFPNYSSELNVNALLLGDSALYLCASSPWEGSYNEQFFGPGTRLTVL.

The gene calls are TRBV28 and TRBJ2-3; tentatively, D is TRBD2 (7 bases). V lost 4 bases to trimming and J lost 6 bases, with 17 bases between them. CDR3 length equals 15 residues. Germline loops: CDR1 MDHEN, CDR2 SYDVKM. CDR3 sequence reads: CASSSGGQQEDTQYF. DNA of the CDR3: TGTGCCAGCAGTTCGGGGGGCCAACAGGAGGATACGCAGTATTTT.

The table lists this clone with a few counts. V and J are TRBV28 and TRBJ2-6; D is undetermined. The CDR3 totals 16 residues. The germline CDR1 and CDR2 sequences are MDHEN and SYDVKM. V lost 5 bases and J 0 bases, leaving 11 bases between the germline ends. The CDR3 sequence: CASSLVAYSGANVLTF. In DNA form, the CDR3 reads TGTGCCAGCAGTCTAGTGGCTTACTCTGGGGCCAACGTCCTGACTTTC.

The chain combines TRBV19 with TRBJ2-6, with TRBD1 matching 7 bases. The germline gives CDR1 LNHDA, CDR2 SQIVND (reference sequence). CDR3 size: 16 residues. With V trimmed by 6 bases and J by 3 bases, 8 bases remained unmatched. The CDR3 nucleotides read TGTGCCAGTAGGACCACAGGGGCGCTTGGGGCCAACGTCCTGACTTTC. Residues: CASRTTGALGANVLTF.

V gene TRBV7-3 combines with J gene TRBJ2-3, with 9 positions matching TRBD1. V lost 5 bases to trimming and J lost 8 bases; unmatched junction nucleotides: 14. CDR1 is SGHTA, CDR2 FQGTGA, per germline. The CDR3 extends over 16 amino acids. CDR3: CASSNQPGTGSGTQYF. CDR3 DNA: TGTGCCAGCAGCAACCAACCCGGGACAGGGAGTGGTACGCAGTATTTT.

Worth noting for this clone: One junction end disagrees with the germline gene, perhaps due to a read error. This chain uses TRBV7-9 with TRBJ2-1, with D possibly matching TRBD2 (6 bases). CDR3 size: 14 residues. Germline CDR1 and CDR2: SEHNR and FQNEAQ (reference sequence). CDR3 bases: TGTACCAGCAGCCCCCACCAGGAGGGCAATGAGCAGTTCTTC. It codes for CTSSPHQEGNEQFF. Drawing the rest from reference TRBV7-9 and TRBJ2-1, the complete variable domain is DTGVSQNPRHKITKRGQNVTFRCDPISEHNRLYWYRQTLGQGPEFLTYFQNEAQLEKSRLLSDRFSAERPKGSFSTLEIQRTEQGDSAMYLCTSSPHQEGNEQFFGPGTRLTVL.

The J gene is TRBJ1-1, the V gene TRBV15; TRBD1 is a possible D gene (5 bases). Germline CDR1 is LNHNV and CDR2 is YYDKDF (reference sequence). The CDR3 spans 15 residues. V lost 0 bases, J lost 4 bases, and 12 bases lay in between. The CDR3 region is CATSRDVLGGTEAFF. CDR3 bases: TGTGCCACCAGCAGAGATGTATTGGGGGGCACTGAAGCTTTCTTT.

The CDR3 DNA is TGTGCCAGCAGCTCACCAGGGGGTCCCACAGATACGCAGTATTTT. The encoded protein is CASSSPGGPTDTQYF. The rearrangement joins TRBV11-2 to TRBJ2-3, with TRBD1 matching 7 bases. The germline CDR1 and CDR2 sequences are SGHAT and FQNNGV. Losses at the gene ends were 4 bases for V and 2 bases for J; bases not matched to a gene: 6. The CDR3 is 15 residues long.

The gene calls are TRBV30 and TRBJ2-7, with D possibly TRBD2 on 6 matching bases. V was trimmed by 3 bases and J by 2 bases, leaving 14 bases between them. This CDR3 is 14 amino acids long. CDR1 and CDR2 (germline): GTSNPN, SVGIG (reference sequence). CDR3 nucleotide sequence: TGTGCCTGGAGGTGGGCGGCGGGAACCTACGAGCAGTACTTC. Residues: CAWRWAAGTYEQYF.

J is TRBJ2-1 and V is TRBV2; 15 nucleotides agree with TRBD2. The CDR3 covers 16 residues. The J segment lost 3 bases and the V segment lost 10 bases, leaving 7 bases of the junction unmatched. CDR1 is SNHLY and CDR2 is FYNNEI in the germline V gene. CDR3 loop: CATRGLAGGYYNEQFF. CDR3 DNA: TGTGCCACCCGAGGACTAGCGGGAGGGTACTACAATGAGCAGTTCTTC. The complete variable domain, with remaining parts taken from reference TRBV2 and TRBJ2-1, reads EPEVTQTPSHQVTQMGQEVILRCVPISNHLYFYWYRQILGQKVEFLVSFYNNEISEKSEIFDDQFSVERPDGSNFTLKIRSTKLEDSAMYFCATRGLAGGYYNEQFFGPGTRLTVL.

V gene TRBV4-1 combines with J gene TRBJ1-1; no reliable D call. Germline CDR1 MGHRA, CDR2 YSYEKL. V lost 3 bases to trimming and J lost 0 bases, with 17 bases between them. The CDR3 has 17 amino acids. CDR3 loop: CASSHPLRLGLNTEAFF. The DNA for the CDR3 is TGCGCCAGCAGCCACCCTTTGAGGCTAGGCCTGAACACTGAAGCTTTCTTT.

The chain joins TRBV7-3 to TRBJ1-2; TRBD1 is a possible D gene (5 bases). The V gene's germline CDR1 is SGHTA and CDR2 FQGTGA. The CDR3 covers 14 residues. Deletions cut 4 bases from V and 1 base from J, with 10 bases between. The CDR3: CASSSDSSNYGYTF. DNA of the CDR3: TGTGCCAGCAGCTCAGACAGTAGTAACTATGGCTACACCTTC.

The CDR3 spells CASSWGEGGTEAFF. The CDR3 coding sequence is TGTGCCAGCAGTTGGGGGGAGGGAGGCACTGAAGCTTTCTTT. The chain couples TRBV6-5 to TRBJ1-1, with a weak D call TRBD1 (5 bases). The CDR3 has 14 residues. The V end was cut by 4 bases, the J end by 4 bases, with 13 bases between. Germline V gene sequence: CDR1 MNHEY, CDR2 SVGAGI.

The genes are TRBV7-3 and TRBJ2-1; TRBD1 aligns across 10 bases. CDR3 length: 14 amino acids. Looked up from germline, CDR1 is SGHTA and CDR2 is FQGTGA. V was clipped by 6 bases and J by 7 bases; unmatched bases: 6. The CDR3 loop is CASSKDRGRNEQFF. CDR3 nucleotides: TGTGCCAGCAGTAAAGACAGGGGGCGAAATGAGCAGTTCTTC.

This sequence joins TRBV11-2 and TRBJ2-7; D is perhaps TRBD2 (8 bases). The CDR3 sequence is 17 residues long. Germline CDR1 reads SGHAT; CDR2 reads FQNNGV. V was trimmed by 3 bases and J by 1 base, leaving 19 bases between them. The CDR3 region is CASSFSSGTEASYEQYF. The CDR3 DNA reads TGTGCCAGCAGCTTTAGTAGCGGGACAGAGGCTTCCTACGAGCAGTACTTC.

The V gene is TRBV29-1, the J gene TRBJ1-5; 10 bases agree with TRBD1. Germline values: CDR1 SQVTM, CDR2 ANQGSEA. With 7 bases clipped from V and 0 bases from J, the junction kept 3 bases outside the gene matches. The CDR3 extends over 14 amino acids. CDR3 amino acids: CSAGTGDSNQPQHF. The CDR3 nucleotides read TGCAGCGCCGGGACAGGGGATAGCAATCAGCCCCAGCATTTT.

The chain has TRBV28 and TRBJ1-4; D is uncertain. V was clipped by 6 bases and J by 6 bases, with 14 bases between them. The CDR3 totals 14 residues. Germline assignment: CDR1 MDHEN and CDR2 SYDVKM. DNA of the CDR3: TGTGCCAGCAGCCCCGCGGGAGTGGATGAAAAACTGTTTTTT. Protein sequence: CASSPAGVDEKLFF.

V gene TRBV5-4 combines with J gene TRBJ2-2, with TRBD2 matching 8 bases. The CDR3 sequence is 15 residues long. J gave up 4 bases and V 5 bases, and 7 bases lay outside the gene matches. CDR1 is SGHNT, CDR2 YYREEE, per germline (reference sequence). The CDR3 region has the DNA TGTGCCAGCAGGGGGAGCGGGGGTATCACCGGGGAGCTGTTTTTT. This translates into CASRGSGGITGELFF. The variable domain in full, completed from reference TRBV5-4 and TRBJ2-2, reads ETGVTQSPTHLIKTRGQQVTLRCSSQSGHNTVSWYQQALGQGPQFIFQYYREEENGRGNFPPRFSGLQFPNYSSELNVNALELDDSALYLCASRGSGGITGELFFGEGSRLTVL.

This clone is a singleton in its sample. DNA for the CDR3: TGCGCCAGCAGCCCTTGGGGGACTAGCGGGAAGTCAGATACGCAGTATTTT. Translation: CASSPWGTSGKSDTQYF. This sequence joins TRBV4-1 and TRBJ2-3; 13 nucleotides match TRBD2. Germline V CDR1 and CDR2: MGHRA, YSYEKL. The J segment lost 4 bases and the V segment lost 4 bases, leaving 8 bases of the junction unmatched. CDR3 length: 17 amino acids.

This chain joins TRBV28 and TRBJ2-7, with 10 nucleotides matching TRBD2. The CDR3 spans 16 residues. J lost 3 bases, V lost 5 bases, and 10 bases had no gene match. CDR1 is MDHEN, CDR2 SYDVKM, per germline. The CDR3 nucleotides are TGTGCCAGCAGTGATCGAGGACTAGCGGCTTACTACGAGCAGTACTTC. Translated, it gives CASSDRGLAAYYEQYF.

The chain combines TRBV29-1 with TRBJ2-3; 7 positions agree with TRBD2. The junction had 13 bases not matched to a gene; V was cut back by 7 bases and J by 6 bases. From germline, CDR1 is SQVTM and CDR2 ANQGSEA. The CDR3 is made up of 14 amino acids. The CDR3 region has the DNA TGCAGCGCAGGGAGCGGGGCCCGTCGGGATACGCAGTATTTT. The encoded protein is CSAGSGARRDTQYF.

The chain combines TRBV6-5 with TRBJ1-2, with D maybe TRBD1 (5 bases). The CDR3 spans 15 residues. Germline CDR1 and CDR2: MNHEY and SVGAGI. V was cut by 7 bases and J by 8 bases, with 23 bases left in between. CDR3 in amino acids: CASTTERRGKGGYTF. Written as DNA, the CDR3 is TGTGCCAGCACTACGGAGCGGAGGGGAAAAGGCGGCTACACCTTC.

The rearrangement links TRBV10-3 to TRBJ2-5, with D possibly being TRBD2 (6 bases). Trimming pared 3 bases from V and 1 base from J, leaving 12 bases between. The CDR3 has 15 amino acids. Germline V gene lookup returns CDR1 ENHRY and CDR2 SYGVKD. CDR3 in amino acids: CAISESGGTQETQYF. For the CDR3, the DNA is TGTGCCATCAGTGAATCGGGCGGGACCCAAGAGACCCAGTACTTC.

This sequence joins TRBV25-1 and TRBJ2-2; TRBD1 matches at 7 bases. With V trimmed by 3 bases and J by 5 bases, 3 bases remained unmatched. The germline V gene encodes CDR1 MGHDK and CDR2 SYGVNS. The CDR3 sequence is 14 residues long. CDR3 residues: CASSETGQTGELFF. The CDR3 nucleotides are TGTGCCAGCAGTGAGACAGGGCAAACCGGGGAGCTGTTTTTT.

V and J are TRBV5-6 and TRBJ2-7; 9 bases are shared with TRBD1. V was pared by 0 bases and J by 3 bases, with 1 base of the junction left unmatched. CDR3 length: 14 amino acids. Germline loops: CDR1 SGHDT, CDR2 YYEEEE. CDR3 sequence reads: CASSLDRGRYEQYF. The CDR3 DNA is TGTGCCAGCAGCTTGGACAGGGGGCGCTACGAGCAGTACTTC. Based on the CDR3 plus reference TRBV5-6 and TRBJ2-7, the full variable domain is DAGVTQSPTHLIKTRGQQVTLRCSPKSGHDTVSWYQQALGQGPQFIFQYYEEEERQRGNFPDRFSGHQFPNYSSELNVNALLLGDSALYLCASSLDRGRYEQYFGPGTRLTVT.

V gene TRBV5-5 combines with J gene TRBJ1-4; perhaps TRBD1 as D (6 bases). The CDR3 sequence is 13 residues long. Germline CDR1 SGHKS, CDR2 YYEKEE (reference sequence). V was pared by 4 bases and J by 6 bases, with 10 bases between. This CDR3 reads CASSPEGDEKLFF. CDR3 sequence (DNA): TGTGCCAGCAGCCCCGAGGGGGATGAAAAACTGTTTTTT.